What follows describes a single TCR beta chain. This sample is part of a study of tumor-infiltrating lymphocytes in localized non-small cell lung cancer. Study-wide context: Patients included smokers and never-smokers with various histologies, some sampled after neoadjuvant chemotherapy.

Germline CDR1 is MNHEY and CDR2 is SMNVEV (reference sequence). Between the trimmed V and J ends, which lost 5 bases and 0 bases, there was a span of 14 bases. The length of the CDR3 is 16 residues. The repertoire was sequenced with immunoSEQ multiplex PCR; TCRdb's copy has only in-frame clones and lacks some. The table shows thousands of clones, with around 75% occurring only once. This receptor was taken from a human donor with non-small cell lung cancer. The chain employs TRBV27 and TRBJ1-3; weak D call: TRBD1 (5 bases). The sample comprised uninvolved lung tissue not adjacent to the tumor. For the CDR3, the DNA is TGTGCCAGCAGTCCCCGACAGACATCCTCTGGAAACACCATATATTTT. This gives the protein CASSPRQTSSGNTIYF.